This record covers a single TCR beta chain. What it binds is unknown. Germline V gene data show CDR1 as SQVTM and CDR2 as ANQGSEA. The CDR3 sequence is 12 residues long. V gave up 4 bases and J gave up 4 bases, with 11 bases separating them. The primer mix had 60 Vbeta and 13 Jbeta primers. The protocol was immunoSEQ multiplex PCR, while the TCRdb copy is restricted to in-frame clones and leaves out a portion. The data hold around 150,000 clones, with roughly 80% observed a single time. The data belong to a study of cytomegalovirus exposure and HLA in healthy donors. Study-level results: Using a false discovery rate of 0.05, a later analysis showed that 16,951 TCR beta sequences were associated with HLA alleles. Compared with the roughly 670-donor mean, an Asian-associated ancestry cluster reportedly had fewer N-insertions, according to a later analysis. Donors were assumed by presence/absence analyses to have roughly uniform sequencing depth. For most TCR beta V segments, an earlier analysis put the productive rate at about 87% or about 30% of the time.

Sequencing input: PBMCs. This TCR derives from a man younger than 40 in good health and CMV-seronegative. The rearrangement uses TRBV29-1 and TRBJ2-7; D may be TRBD1 (6 bases). This CDR3 reads CSVVGGQYEQYF. The CDR3 coding sequence is TGCAGCGTTGTAGGGGGACAATACGAGCAGTACTTC.